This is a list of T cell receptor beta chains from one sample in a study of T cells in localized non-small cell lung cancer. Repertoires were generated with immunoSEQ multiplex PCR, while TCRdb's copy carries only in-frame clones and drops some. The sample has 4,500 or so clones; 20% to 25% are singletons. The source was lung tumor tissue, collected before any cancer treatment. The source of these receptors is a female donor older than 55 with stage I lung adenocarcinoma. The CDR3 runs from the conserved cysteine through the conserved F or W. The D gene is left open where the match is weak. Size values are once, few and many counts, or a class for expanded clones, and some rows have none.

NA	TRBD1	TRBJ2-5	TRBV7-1	CASSPGGVETQYF	TGTGCCAGCAGCCCAGGGGGAGTGGAGACCCAGTACTTC
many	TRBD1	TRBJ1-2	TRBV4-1	CASSKGQGVVGGYTF	TGCGCCAGCAGCAAGGGACAGGGGGTGGTTGGGGGCTACACCTTC
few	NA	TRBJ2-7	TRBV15	CATSRSIRTGVMDEQYF	TGTGCCACCAGCAGGTCGATAAGGACGGGTGTTATGGACGAGCAGTACTTC
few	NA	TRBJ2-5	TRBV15	CATSRGGGRGETQYF	TGTGCCACCAGCAGAGGTGGGGGGCGGGGAGAGACCCAGTACTTC
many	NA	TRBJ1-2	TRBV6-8	CASSYVQAKYGYTF	TGTGCCAGCAGTTACGTTCAGGCCAAATATGGCTACACCTTC
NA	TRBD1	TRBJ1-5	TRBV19	CASSIDRRGIGQGPSSNQPQHF	TGTGCCAGTAGTATAGATCGTAGGGGGATAGGACAGGGTCCAAGTAGCAATCAGCCCCAGCATTTT
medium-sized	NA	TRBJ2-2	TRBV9	CASSGIQWTGELFF	TGTGCCAGCAGTGGCATACAGTGGACCGGGGAGCTGTTTTTT
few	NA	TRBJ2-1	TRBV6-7	CASSELDEQFF	TGTGCCAGCAGTGAACTGGATGAGCAGTTCTTC
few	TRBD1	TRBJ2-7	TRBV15	CATSIGTGEVYEQYF	TGTGCCACCAGCATTGGGACAGGAGAGGTTTACGAGCAGTACTTC
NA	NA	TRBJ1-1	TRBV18	CASSPGGFDLLVSAEAFF	TGTGCCAGCTCACCGGGTGGCTTTGATTTGCTGGTCTCTGCTGAAGCTTTCTTT
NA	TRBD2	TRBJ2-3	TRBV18	CASSPTIRLAGAGTDTQYF	TGTGCCAGCTCACCAACTATAAGGCTAGCGGGAGCAGGAACAGATACGCAGTATTTT
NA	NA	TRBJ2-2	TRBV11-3	CASSLIQGNTGELFF	TGTGCCAGCAGCTTGATACAGGGAAACACCGGGGAGCTGTTTTTT
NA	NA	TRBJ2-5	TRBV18	CASSPGVQETQYF	TGTGCCAGCTCGCCTGGGGTCCAAGAGACCCAGTACTTC
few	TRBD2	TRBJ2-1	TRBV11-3	CASSPMGTAGFYNEQFF	TGTGCCAGCAGCCCCATGGGAACAGCGGGGTTTTACAATGAGCAGTTCTTC
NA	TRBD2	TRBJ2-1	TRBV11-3	CASSPGLGTYNEQFF	TGTGCCAGCAGCCCGGGACTAGGGACCTACAATGAGCAGTTCTTC
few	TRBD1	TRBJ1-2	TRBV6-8	CASSYSGQTYGYTF	TGTGCCAGCAGTTACTCGGGACAGACATATGGCTACACCTTC
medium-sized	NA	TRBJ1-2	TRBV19	CATTGLHYGYTF	TGTGCCACTACAGGGTTACACTATGGCTACACCTTC
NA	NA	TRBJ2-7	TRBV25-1	CASSDLGGSYEQYF	TGTGCCAGCAGTGATTTAGGGGGTTCCTACGAGCAGTACTTC
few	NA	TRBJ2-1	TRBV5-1	CASSSPGGGIYNEQFF	TGCGCCAGCAGCTCGCCGGGAGGGGGCATCTACAATGAGCAGTTCTTC
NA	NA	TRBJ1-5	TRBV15	CATSRDTRWREIQPQHF	TGTGCCACCAGCAGAGATACGCGGTGGAGGGAGATTCAGCCCCAGCATTTT
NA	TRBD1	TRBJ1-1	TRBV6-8	CASSYPTGTGRSTEAFF	TGTGCCAGCAGTTACCCGACAGGGACAGGTCGGAGCACTGAAGCTTTCTTT
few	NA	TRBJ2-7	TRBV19	CASSIDQGGEQYF	TGTGCCAGTAGTATAGATCAGGGAGGCGAGCAGTACTTC
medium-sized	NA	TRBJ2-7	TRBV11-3	CASSLGGLTYEQYF	TGTGCCAGCAGCTTGGGGGGCCTAACCTACGAGCAGTACTTC
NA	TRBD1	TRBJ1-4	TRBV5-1	CASSLLRGPNEKLFF	TGCGCCAGCAGCCTACTCAGGGGGCCTAATGAAAAACTGTTTTTT
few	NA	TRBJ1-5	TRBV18	CASSQGPAGNQPQHF	TGTGCCAGCTCACAGGGGCCGGCGGGCAATCAGCCCCAGCATTTT
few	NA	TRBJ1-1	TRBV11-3	CASSSLFRGRNAEAFF	TGTGCCAGCAGCTCCCTCTTCAGGGGCCGTAACGCTGAAGCTTTCTTT
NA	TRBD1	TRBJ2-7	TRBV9	CASSEGTGAHEQYF	TGTGCCAGCAGTGAAGGGACAGGGGCCCACGAGCAGTACTTC
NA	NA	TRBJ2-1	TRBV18	CASSLREGILNEQFF	TGTGCCAGCTCCCTACGGGAAGGAATCCTGAATGAGCAGTTCTTC
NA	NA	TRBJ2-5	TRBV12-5	CASGPIQETQYF	TGTGCTAGTGGTCCAATCCAAGAGACCCAGTACTTC
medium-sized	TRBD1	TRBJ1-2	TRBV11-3	CASSSGQGDGGYTF	TGTGCCAGCAGCAGCGGACAGGGAGACGGTGGCTACACCTTC
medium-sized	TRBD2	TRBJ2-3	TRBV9	CASSVEPGLATQYF	TGTGCCAGCAGCGTAGAGCCGGGACTAGCTACGCAGTATTTT
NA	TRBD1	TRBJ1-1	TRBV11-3	CASSRSGTGNTEAFF	TGTGCCAGCAGCCGTTCAGGGACAGGGAACACTGAAGCTTTCTTT
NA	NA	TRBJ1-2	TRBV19	CASHMGAASNYGYTF	TGTGCCAGTCATATGGGGGCGGCTTCTAACTATGGCTACACCTTC
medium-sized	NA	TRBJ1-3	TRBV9	CASSLDRQSGNTIYF	TGTGCCAGCAGTCTCGACAGACAATCTGGAAACACCATATATTTT
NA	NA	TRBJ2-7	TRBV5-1	CASSFGGNEYEQYF	TGCGCCAGCAGCTTTGGCGGTAATGAATACGAGCAGTACTTC
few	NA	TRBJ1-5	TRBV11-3	CASSLLQGQLGNQPQHF	TGTGCCAGCAGCTTACTTCAGGGCCAGTTGGGCAATCAGCCCCAGCATTTT
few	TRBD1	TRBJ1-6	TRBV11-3	CASSPEDRGDSPLHF	TGTGCCAGCAGCCCAGAGGACAGGGGTGATTCACCCCTCCACTTT
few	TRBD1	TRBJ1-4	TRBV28	CASSQPGQGNEKLFF	TGTGCCAGCAGTCAACCGGGACAGGGGAATGAAAAACTGTTTTTT
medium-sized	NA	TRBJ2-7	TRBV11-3	CASSQGSTGAYEQYF	TGTGCCAGCAGCCAAGGCTCCACGGGGGCCTACGAGCAGTACTTC
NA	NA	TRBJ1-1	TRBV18	CASSPRTARGENTEAFF	TGTGCCAGCTCACCTCGGACAGCCAGGGGAGAAAACACTGAAGCTTTCTTT
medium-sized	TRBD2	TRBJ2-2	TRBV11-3	CASSDLAGVGTGELFF	TGTGCCAGCAGCGACCTAGCGGGAGTCGGGACCGGGGAGCTGTTTTTT
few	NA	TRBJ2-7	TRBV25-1	CASSRRGAYEQYF	TGTGCCAGCAGCCGGAGGGGGGCCTACGAGCAGTACTTC
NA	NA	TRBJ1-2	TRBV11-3	CASSSGTGTKLGYTF	TGTGCCAGCAGCTCGGGAACCGGGACGAAGCTAGGCTACACCTTC
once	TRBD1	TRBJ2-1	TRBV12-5	CARDLDYRGEFF	TGTGCTAGGGACCTCGATTACAGGGGGGAGTTCTTC
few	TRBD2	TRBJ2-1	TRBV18	CASSPVTSGPREQFF	TGTGCCAGCTCACCCGTAACTAGCGGGCCCCGGGAGCAGTTCTTC
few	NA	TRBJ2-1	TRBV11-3	CASSLNPRSSSYNEQFF	TGTGCCAGCAGCTTAAATCCGCGGTCGAGCTCCTACAATGAGCAGTTCTTC
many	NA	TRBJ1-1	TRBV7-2	CASSQRLDPEAFF	TGTGCCAGCAGCCAACGGTTGGACCCTGAAGCTTTCTTT
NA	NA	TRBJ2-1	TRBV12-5	CASGEGGRANNEQFF	TGTGCTAGTGGCGAGGGAGGCCGAGCTAACAATGAGCAGTTCTTC